The clone carrying this T cell receptor (beta chain) was seen repeatedly, ten times or more. Antigen unknown. At one boundary the junction diverges from the germline segment, which might be a read error. This sample was taken from a study of blood T cells in healthy people across ages. Primed by a sample-barcoded 5' primer and a J-beta primer mix, a second PCR proceeded for about 6 to 11 cycles. TCRdb redid the calling of the 5' RACE reads with MiXCR, one entry per CDR3 protein. The data show over 1,500,000 distinct CDR3 sequences, 30% to 40% seen once. The CDR3 length is 13 residues. Germline loops: CDR1 WSHSY, CDR2 SAAADI. Overall study results and limits: One million T cells yielded diversity estimates that were considered underestimates. Higher diversity and more naive CD4+ cells were features of long-lived donors, compared to aged donors. TCR beta diversity per million T cells fell roughly linearly with age.

Each sample used at least 6 million PBMCs. The chain couples TRBV10-2 to TRBJ2-5; D may be TRBD1 (6 bases). Sequencing was done on a sample of blood. The TCR comes from a human donor in good health. The DNA for the CDR3 is TGTGCCAGCAGTGAATCAGGGGAAGAGACCCAGTACTTC. This sequence encodes CASSESGEETQYF.